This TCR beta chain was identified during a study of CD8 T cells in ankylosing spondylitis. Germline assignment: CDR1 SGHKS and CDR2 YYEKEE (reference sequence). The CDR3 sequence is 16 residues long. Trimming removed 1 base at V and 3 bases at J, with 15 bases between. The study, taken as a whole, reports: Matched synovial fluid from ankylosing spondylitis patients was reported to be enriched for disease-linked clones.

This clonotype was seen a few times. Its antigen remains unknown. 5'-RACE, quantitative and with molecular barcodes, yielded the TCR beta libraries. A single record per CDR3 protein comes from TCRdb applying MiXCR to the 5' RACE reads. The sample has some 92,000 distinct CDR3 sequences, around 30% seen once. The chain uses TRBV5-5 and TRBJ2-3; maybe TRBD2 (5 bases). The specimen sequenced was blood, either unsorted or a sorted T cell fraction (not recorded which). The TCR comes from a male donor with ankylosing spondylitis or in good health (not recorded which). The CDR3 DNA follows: TGTGCCAGCAGCTTGCGACCCCCAACGGGGACAGATACGCAGTATTTT. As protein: CASSLRPPTGTDTQYF.